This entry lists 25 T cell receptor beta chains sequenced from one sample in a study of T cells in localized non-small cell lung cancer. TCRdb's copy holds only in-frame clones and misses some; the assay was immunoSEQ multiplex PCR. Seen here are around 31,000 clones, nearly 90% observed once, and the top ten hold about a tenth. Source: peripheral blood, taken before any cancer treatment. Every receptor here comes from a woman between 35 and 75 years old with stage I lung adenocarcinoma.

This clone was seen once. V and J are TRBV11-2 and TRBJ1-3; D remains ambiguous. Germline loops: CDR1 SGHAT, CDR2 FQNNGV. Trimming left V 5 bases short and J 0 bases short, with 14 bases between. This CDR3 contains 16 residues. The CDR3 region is CASSRSLGASGNTIYF. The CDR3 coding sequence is TGTGCCAGCAGCCGAAGCTTAGGAGCCTCTGGAAACACCATATATTTT.

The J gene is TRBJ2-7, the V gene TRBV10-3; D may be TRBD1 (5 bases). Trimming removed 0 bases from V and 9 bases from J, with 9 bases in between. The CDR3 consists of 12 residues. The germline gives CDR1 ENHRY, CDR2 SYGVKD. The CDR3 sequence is CAISESRTRQYF. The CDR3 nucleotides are TGTGCCATCAGTGAGTCTCGGACACGGCAGTACTTC.

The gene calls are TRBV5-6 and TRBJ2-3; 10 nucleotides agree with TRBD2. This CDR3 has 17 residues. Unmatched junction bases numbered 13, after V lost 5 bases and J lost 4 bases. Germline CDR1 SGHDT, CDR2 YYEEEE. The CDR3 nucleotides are TGTGCCAGCAGATACAAATTACTAGCGGGAAGCTCAGATACGCAGTATTTT. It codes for CASRYKLLAGSSDTQYF.

The CDR3 DNA follows: TGCGCCAGCAGCTTGGGCGGGGGGGTCTATGAGACCCAGTACTTC. It encodes CASSLGGGVYETQYF. The rearrangement uses TRBV5-1 and TRBJ2-5, with TRBD2 matching over 9 bases. In germline, CDR1 is SGHRS, CDR2 YFSETQ. With V trimmed by 0 bases and J by 5 bases, 5 bases remained unmatched. CDR3 length: 15 amino acids.

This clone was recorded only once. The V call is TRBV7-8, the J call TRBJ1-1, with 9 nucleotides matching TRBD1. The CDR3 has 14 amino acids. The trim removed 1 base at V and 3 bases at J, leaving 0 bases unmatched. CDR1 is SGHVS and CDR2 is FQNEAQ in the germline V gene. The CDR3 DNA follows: TGTGCCAGCAGCTTAGACAGGGGGCACACTGAAGCTTTCTTT. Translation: CASSLDRGHTEAFF.

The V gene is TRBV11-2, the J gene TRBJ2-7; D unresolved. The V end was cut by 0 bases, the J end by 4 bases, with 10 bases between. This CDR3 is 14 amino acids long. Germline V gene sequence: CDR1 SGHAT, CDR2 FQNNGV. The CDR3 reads CASSLDLAGYEQYF. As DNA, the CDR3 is TGTGCCAGCAGCTTAGATCTCGCCGGGTACGAGCAGTACTTC.

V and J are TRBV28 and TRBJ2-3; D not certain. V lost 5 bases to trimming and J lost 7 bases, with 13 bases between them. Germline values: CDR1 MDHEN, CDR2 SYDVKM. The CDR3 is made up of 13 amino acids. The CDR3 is CASSPPPGNTQYF. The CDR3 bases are TGTGCCAGCAGTCCCCCCCCAGGCAATACGCAGTATTTT.

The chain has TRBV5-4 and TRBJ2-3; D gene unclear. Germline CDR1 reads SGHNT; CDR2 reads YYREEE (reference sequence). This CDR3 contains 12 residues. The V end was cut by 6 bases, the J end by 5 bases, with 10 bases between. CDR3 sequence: CASKSWQDTQYF. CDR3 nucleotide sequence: TGTGCCAGCAAGTCCTGGCAAGATACGCAGTATTTT.

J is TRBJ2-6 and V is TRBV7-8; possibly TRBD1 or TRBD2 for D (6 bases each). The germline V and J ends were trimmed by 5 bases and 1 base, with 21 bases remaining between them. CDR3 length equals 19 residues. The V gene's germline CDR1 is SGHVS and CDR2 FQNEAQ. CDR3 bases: TGTGCCAGCAGCCCCCTTGGACCGGGGGCTCTTTCTGGGGCCAACGTCCTGACTTTC. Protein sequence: CASSPLGPGALSGANVLTF.

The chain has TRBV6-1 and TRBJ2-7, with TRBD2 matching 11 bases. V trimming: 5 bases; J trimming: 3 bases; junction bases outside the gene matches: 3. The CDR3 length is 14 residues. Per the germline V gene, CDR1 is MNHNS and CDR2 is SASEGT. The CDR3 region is CASSRLAGSYEQYF. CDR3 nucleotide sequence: TGTGCCAGCAGTCGACTAGCGGGAAGCTACGAGCAGTACTTC.

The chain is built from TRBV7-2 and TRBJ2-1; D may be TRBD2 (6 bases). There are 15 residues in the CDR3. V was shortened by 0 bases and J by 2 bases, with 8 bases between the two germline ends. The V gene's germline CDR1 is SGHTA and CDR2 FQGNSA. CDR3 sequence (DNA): TGTGCCAGCAGCTTAGCAGCGGGCCCCTACAATGAGCAGTTCTTC. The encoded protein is CASSLAAGPYNEQFF.

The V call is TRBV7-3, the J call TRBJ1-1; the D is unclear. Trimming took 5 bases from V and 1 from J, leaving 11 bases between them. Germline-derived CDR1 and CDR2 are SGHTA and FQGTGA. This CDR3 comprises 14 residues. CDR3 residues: CASSPGRRNTEAFF. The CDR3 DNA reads TGTGCCAGCAGCCCCGGACGGCGGAACACTGAAGCTTTCTTT.

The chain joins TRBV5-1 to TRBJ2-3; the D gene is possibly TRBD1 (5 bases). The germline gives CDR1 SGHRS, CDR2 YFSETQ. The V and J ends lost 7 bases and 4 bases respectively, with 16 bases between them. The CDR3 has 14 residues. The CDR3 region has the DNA TGCGCCAGCCGGGTCCAGGGTGTCCCAGATACGCAGTATTTT. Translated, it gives CASRVQGVPDTQYF.

DNA of the CDR3: TGTGCCAGTAGTCCGGACAGACTGTCGCGAGCGGAGACCCAGTACTTC. It specifies CASSPDRLSRAETQYF. The chain is built from TRBV19 and TRBJ2-5, with D maybe TRBD1 (6 bases). This CDR3 is built from 16 residues. The V end lost 5 bases, the J end lost 5 bases, and 21 bases lay between the germline ends. Germline lookup yields CDR1 LNHDA and CDR2 SQIVND (reference sequence).

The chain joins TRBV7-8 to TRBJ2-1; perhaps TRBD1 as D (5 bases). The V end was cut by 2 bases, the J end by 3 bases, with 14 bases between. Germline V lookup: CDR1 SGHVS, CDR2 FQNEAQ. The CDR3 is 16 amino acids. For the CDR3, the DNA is TGTGCCAGCAGCTTAAGGGGATTACCCTACTACAATGAGCAGTTCTTC. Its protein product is CASSLRGLPYYNEQFF.

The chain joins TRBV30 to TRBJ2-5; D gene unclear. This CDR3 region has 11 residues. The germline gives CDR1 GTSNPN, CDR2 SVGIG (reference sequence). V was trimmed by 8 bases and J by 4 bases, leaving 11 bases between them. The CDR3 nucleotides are TGTGCCACGTCCAGGTCAGAGACCCAGTACTTC. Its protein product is CATSRSETQYF.

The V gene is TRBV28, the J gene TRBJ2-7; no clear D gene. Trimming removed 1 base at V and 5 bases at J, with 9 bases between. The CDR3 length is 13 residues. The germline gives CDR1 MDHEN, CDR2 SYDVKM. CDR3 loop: CASSLFRTHEQYF. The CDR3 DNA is TGTGCCAGCAGTTTATTTAGAACCCACGAGCAGTACTTC.

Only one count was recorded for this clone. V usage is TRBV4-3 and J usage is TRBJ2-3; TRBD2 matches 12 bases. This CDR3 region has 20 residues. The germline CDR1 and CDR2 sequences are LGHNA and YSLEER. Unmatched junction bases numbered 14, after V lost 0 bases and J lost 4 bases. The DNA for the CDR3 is TGCGCCAGCAGCCAAGATTACCTCCTTTCTAGCGGGGGGGCCGCAGATACGCAGTATTTT. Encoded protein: CASSQDYLLSSGGAADTQYF.

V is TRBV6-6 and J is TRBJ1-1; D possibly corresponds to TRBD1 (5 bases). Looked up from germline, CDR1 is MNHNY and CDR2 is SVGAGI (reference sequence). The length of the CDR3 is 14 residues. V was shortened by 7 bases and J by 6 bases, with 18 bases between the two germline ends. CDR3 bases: TGTGCCAGCATTCAGGGAGTAGGATTGGCTGAAGCTTTCTTT. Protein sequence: CASIQGVGLAEAFF.

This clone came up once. The CDR3 spells CASSFQTYGTSGYSYNEQFF. CDR3 nucleotide sequence: TGTGCCAGCAGTTTCCAAACCTATGGGACTAGCGGGTACTCCTACAATGAGCAGTTCTTC. The genes are TRBV27 and TRBJ2-1; TRBD2 agrees at 12 bases. Germline assignment: CDR1 MNHEY and CDR2 SMNVEV (reference sequence). The CDR3 sequence is 20 residues long. V was pared by 3 bases and J by 0 bases, with 12 bases of the junction left unmatched.

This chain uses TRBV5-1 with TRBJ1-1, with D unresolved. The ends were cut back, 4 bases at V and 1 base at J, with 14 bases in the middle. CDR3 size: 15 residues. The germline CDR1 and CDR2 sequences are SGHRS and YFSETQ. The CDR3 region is CASSRPEAGNTEAFF. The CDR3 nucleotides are TGCGCCAGCAGCCGCCCGGAGGCAGGGAACACTGAAGCTTTCTTT.

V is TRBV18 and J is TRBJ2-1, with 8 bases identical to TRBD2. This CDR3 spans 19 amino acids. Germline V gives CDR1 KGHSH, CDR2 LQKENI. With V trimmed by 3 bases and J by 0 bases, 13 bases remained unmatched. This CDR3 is CASSPRVGERGLSYNEQFF. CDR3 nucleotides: TGTGCCAGCTCACCCCGCGTGGGTGAGCGGGGGCTCTCCTACAATGAGCAGTTCTTC.

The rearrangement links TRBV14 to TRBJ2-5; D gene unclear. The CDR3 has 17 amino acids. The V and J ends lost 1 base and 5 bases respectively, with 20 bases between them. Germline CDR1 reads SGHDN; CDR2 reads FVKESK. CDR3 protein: CASSQGWGGVAGETQYF. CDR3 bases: TGTGCCAGCAGCCAAGGCTGGGGTGGGGTGGCTGGCGAGACCCAGTACTTC.

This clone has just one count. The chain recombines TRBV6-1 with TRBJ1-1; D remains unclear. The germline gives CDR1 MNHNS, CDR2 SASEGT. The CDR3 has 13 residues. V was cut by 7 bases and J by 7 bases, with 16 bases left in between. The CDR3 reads CASKDELIGEAFF. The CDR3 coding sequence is TGTGCCAGCAAGGACGAATTGATAGGTGAAGCTTTCTTT.

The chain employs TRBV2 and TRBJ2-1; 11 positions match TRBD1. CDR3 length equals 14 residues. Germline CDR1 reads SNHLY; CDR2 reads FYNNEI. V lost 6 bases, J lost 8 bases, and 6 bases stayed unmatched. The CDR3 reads CASRDGQGAYEQFF. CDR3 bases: TGTGCCAGCAGGGATGGACAGGGGGCGTATGAGCAGTTCTTC. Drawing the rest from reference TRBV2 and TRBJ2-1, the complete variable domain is EPEVTQTPSHQVTQMGQEVILRCVPISNHLYFYWYRQILGQKVEFLVSFYNNEISEKSEIFDDQFSVERPDGSNFTLKIRSTKLEDSAMYFCASRDGQGAYEQFFGPGTRLTVL.